These 10 T cell receptor beta chains were all obtained from the same sample, sequenced in a study of post-analysis software for immune sequencing data. Broader study findings: Four or five TRBV segments were more frequent in patients than controls; TRBV5-6, TRBV5-1 and TRBV20-1 belonged to this group.

Their target antigens are unknown. TCR beta libraries were prepared from cDNA with unique molecular identifiers. TCRdb used MiXCR to reprocess the PCR reads, holding one entry per CDR3 protein. The data show 450,000 to 700,000 distinct CDR3 sequences, around 40% seen once. The sample comprised blood. Receptor source: a girl aged 5 to 17 with multiple sclerosis.

V gene TRBV6-5 combines with J gene TRBJ2-7, with 7 nucleotides matching TRBD2. Germline-derived CDR1 and CDR2 are MNHEY and SVGAGI. The CDR3 runs to 17 residues. After removal of 2 bases from V and 7 bases from J, the junction contained 17 bases not matched to a gene. The CDR3 coding sequence is TGTGCCAGCAGTTACCAAGTAACTAGCGTGGCCTACAATGAGCAGTACTTC. Its protein is CASSYQVTSVAYNEQYF.

Many counts were recorded for this clonotype. The rearrangement links TRBV12-3 or TRBV12-4 to TRBJ2-5; D not resolved. This CDR3 region has 13 residues. Trimming removed 3 bases at V and 3 bases at J, with 8 bases between. The CDR3 DNA reads as TGTGCCAGCAGTTTGGGCTATAAAGAGACCCAGTACTTC. Amino acids: CASSLGYKETQYF.

The V call is TRBV10-1, the J call TRBJ2-1; D perhaps matches TRBD2 (7 bases). The V gene's germline CDR1 is WNHNN and CDR2 SYGVQD (reference sequence). V was pared by 6 bases and J by 4 bases, with 28 bases between. The CDR3 is 19 amino acids. The chain's CDR3 is CASSGGLRGRGVLYNEQFF. The CDR3 region has the DNA TGCGCCAGCAGCGGAGGACTTCGGGGGAGGGGGGTCTTATACAATGAGCAGTTCTTC.

This clonotype has only a few counts. This chain uses TRBV6-1 with TRBJ2-4; D call uncertain. The J call may not be correct, given that the DNA end is closer to TRBJ2-5. The CDR3 has 16 amino acids. CDR1 is MNHNS and CDR2 is SASEGT in the germline V gene. The CDR3 region has the DNA TGTGCCAGCAGCAAAACCCGCTTGAGGTACCAAGAGACCCAGTACTTC. Translating gives CASSKTRLRYQETQYF.

V usage is TRBV6-1 and J usage is TRBJ2-4; TRBD1 agrees at 9 bases. Trimming cost V 3 bases and J 16 bases; bases outside gene matches: 4. Germline CDR1 MNHNS, CDR2 SASEGT. The CDR3 sequence is 11 residues long. The CDR3: CASSEGQGPYF. The CDR3 DNA reads TGTGCCAGCAGTGAGGGACAGGGACCTTACTTC.

The rearrangement joins TRBV29-1 to TRBJ2-7; tentative D call: TRBD2 (5 bases). The CDR3 runs 15 residues. The germline CDR1 and CDR2 sequences are SQVTM and ANQGSEA. The germline V and J ends were trimmed by 2 bases and 5 bases, with 19 bases remaining between them. The CDR3 nucleotides are TGCAGCGTTGAACCCGGTGAGGGTGGTATAGACGAGCAGTACTTC. Protein product: CSVEPGEGGIDEQYF.

As for this clonotype: A much larger clonotype is one base distant, so this may be a read error. This CDR3 reads CASSQEGGGEETQYF. The DNA for the CDR3 is TGTGCCAGCAGCCAAGAGGGAGGGGGGGAAGAGACCCAGTACTTC. This chain uses TRBV4-2 with TRBJ2-5, with D tentatively TRBD2 (7 bases). Trimming removed 0 bases from V and 3 bases from J, with 11 bases in between. This CDR3 is built from 15 residues. CDR1 is LGHNA and CDR2 is YNFKEQ in the germline V gene.

A remark on this clonotype: The junction shows a germline mismatch at one end, possibly a read error. The CDR3 loop reads CAGREGRRGDEQFF. The CDR3 DNA reads as TGTGCCGGCAGGGAGGGGAGAAGGGGGGATGAGCAGTTCTTC. The chain joins TRBV6-1 to TRBJ2-1; the D gene is possibly TRBD2 (7 bases). CDR1 MNHNS and CDR2 SASEGT come from the germline V gene. There are 14 residues in the CDR3.

On this clonotype itself: A read error may produce the germline difference seen at one junction end. Written as DNA, the CDR3 is TGTGCCAACAGCCCTTTCCGGGACTACCTGAGCAGAGTTACGCAGTATTTT. Translating it yields CANSPFRDYLSRVTQYF. The rearrangement uses TRBV7-9 and TRBJ2-3; 7 nucleotides align to TRBD2. Germline V gene sequence: CDR1 SEHNR, CDR2 FQNEAQ (reference sequence). The CDR3 contains 17 residues.

The V call is TRBV20-1, the J call TRBJ1-2, with 7 nucleotides matching TRBD1. Per germline, CDR1 DFQATT and CDR2 SNEGSKA (reference sequence). The V gene end was trimmed by 6 bases and the J gene end by 6 bases; junction bases not matched to a gene: 7. The length of the CDR3 is 12 residues. The CDR3 nucleotides read TGCAGTGCATCCGACAGGGAACATGGCTACACCTTC. This encodes CSASDREHGYTF.